Reported below is one T cell receptor (beta chain). This entry is derived from a study of blood T cell repertoires in COVID-19. Whole-study context: Samples came from the United States, Italy and Spain, spanning acute and convalescent COVID-19. Sources were T cells, B-cell-depleted T cells, or PBMCs; the material itself was cDNA or gDNA.

Trimming took 7 bases from V and 1 from J; bases not matched to a gene: 8. Germline loops: CDR1 MNHNY, CDR2 SVGAGI (reference sequence). The CDR3 runs to 15 residues. In the authors' methods: Estimates of nucleated cell counts were drawn from the amplification of reference gene primers. Clones were read by immunoSEQ multiplex PCR, and TCRdb kept only the in-frame ones, dropping some. V and J calls and clone size are as listed in that table; D and trimming were resolved from the DNA. This repertoire shows about 400,000 clones, over 85% found once; its top ten account for approximately 1.5%. What was sequenced was PBMCs or T cells enriched from blood (not recorded which). V gene TRBV6-6 combines with J gene TRBJ1-1; TRBD1 matches at 8 bases. The origin of this receptor is a woman in her 30s who had recovered from COVID-19. This CDR3 is CASTLTGGRNTEAFF. The CDR3 DNA reads as TGTGCCAGCACCTTAACAGGGGGACGGAACACTGAAGCTTTCTTT.